This T cell receptor (beta chain) was captured in a study of T cell responses to AZD1222 COVID-19 vaccine. Looked up from germline, CDR1 is LGHDT and CDR2 is YNNKEL (reference sequence). The CDR3 covers 13 residues. V was cut by 3 bases and J by 10 bases, with 15 bases left in between. The repertoire was sequenced with immunoSEQ multiplex PCR; TCRdb's copy has only in-frame clones and lacks some. The sample includes 150,000 or so clones, roughly nine tenths of them seen just once. Sequencing used peripheral blood, obtained 28 days after the second AZD1222 dose. The gene calls are TRBV3-1 (or the pseudogene TRBV3-2) and TRBJ1-2; D gene ambiguous. The TCR was taken from an adult who received the AZD1222 COVID-19 vaccine. CDR3 region: CASSQLAGRLYTF. The DNA of the CDR3 is TGTGCCAGCAGCCAGTTGGCAGGACGTCTCTACACCTTC.